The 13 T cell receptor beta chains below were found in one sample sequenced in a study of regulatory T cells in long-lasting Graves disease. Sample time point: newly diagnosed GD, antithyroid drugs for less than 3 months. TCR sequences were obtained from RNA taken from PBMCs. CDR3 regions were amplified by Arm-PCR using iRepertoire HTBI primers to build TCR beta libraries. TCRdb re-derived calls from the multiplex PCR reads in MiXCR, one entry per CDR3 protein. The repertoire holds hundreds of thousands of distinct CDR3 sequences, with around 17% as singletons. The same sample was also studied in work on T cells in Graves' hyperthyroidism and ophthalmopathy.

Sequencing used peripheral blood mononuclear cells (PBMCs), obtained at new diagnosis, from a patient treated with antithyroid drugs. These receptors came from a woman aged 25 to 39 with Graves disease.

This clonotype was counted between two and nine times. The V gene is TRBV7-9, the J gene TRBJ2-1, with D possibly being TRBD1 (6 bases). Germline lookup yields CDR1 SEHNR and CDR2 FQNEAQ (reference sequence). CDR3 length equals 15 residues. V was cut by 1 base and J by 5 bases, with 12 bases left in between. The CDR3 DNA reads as TGTGCCAGCAGCTTAGAGGGGGTCCCACACAATGAGCAGTTCTTC. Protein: CASSLEGVPHNEQFF.

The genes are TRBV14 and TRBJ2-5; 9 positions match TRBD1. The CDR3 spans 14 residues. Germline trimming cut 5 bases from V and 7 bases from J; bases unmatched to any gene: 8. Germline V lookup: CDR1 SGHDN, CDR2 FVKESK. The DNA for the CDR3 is TGTGCCAGCAGCTCCGGGACAGGGAGGTGGACCCAGTACTTC. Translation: CASSSGTGRWTQYF.

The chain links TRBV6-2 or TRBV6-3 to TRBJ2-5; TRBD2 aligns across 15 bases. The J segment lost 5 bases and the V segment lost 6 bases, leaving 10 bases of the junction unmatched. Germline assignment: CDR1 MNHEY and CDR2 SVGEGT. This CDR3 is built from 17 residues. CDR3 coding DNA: TGTGCCAGCAGGAACGGACTAGCGGGAGGGCCTGCGGAGACCCAGTACTTC. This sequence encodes CASRNGLAGGPAETQYF.

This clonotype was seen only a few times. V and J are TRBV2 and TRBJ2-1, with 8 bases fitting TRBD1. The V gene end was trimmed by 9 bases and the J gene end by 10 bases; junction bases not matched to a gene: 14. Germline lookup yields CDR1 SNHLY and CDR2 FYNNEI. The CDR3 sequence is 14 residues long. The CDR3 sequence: CARSTGQGLGEQFF. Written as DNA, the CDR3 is TGTGCCAGGAGCACAGGACAGGGACTTGGGGAGCAGTTCTTC.

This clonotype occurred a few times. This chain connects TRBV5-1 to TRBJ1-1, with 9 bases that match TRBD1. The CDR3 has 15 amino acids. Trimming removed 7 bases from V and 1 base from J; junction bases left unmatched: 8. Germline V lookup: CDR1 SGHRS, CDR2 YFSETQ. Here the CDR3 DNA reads TGCGCCAGCCAACCGGGACAGGGTCGGAACACTGAAGCTTTCTTT. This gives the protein CASQPGQGRNTEAFF.

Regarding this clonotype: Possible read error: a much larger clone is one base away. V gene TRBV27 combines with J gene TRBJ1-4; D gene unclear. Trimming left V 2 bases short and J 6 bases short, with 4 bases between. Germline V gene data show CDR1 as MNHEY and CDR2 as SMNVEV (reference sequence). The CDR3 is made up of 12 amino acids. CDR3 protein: CASSLGDEKLFF. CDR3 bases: TGTGCCAGCAGTTTAGGGGATGAAAAACTGTTTTTT. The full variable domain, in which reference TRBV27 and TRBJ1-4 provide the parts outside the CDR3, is EAQVTQNPRYLITVTGKKLTVTCSQNMNHEYMSWYRQDPGLGLRQIYYSMNVEVTDKGDVPEGYKVSRKEKRNFPLILESPSPNQTSLYFCASSLGDEKLFFGSGTQLSVL.

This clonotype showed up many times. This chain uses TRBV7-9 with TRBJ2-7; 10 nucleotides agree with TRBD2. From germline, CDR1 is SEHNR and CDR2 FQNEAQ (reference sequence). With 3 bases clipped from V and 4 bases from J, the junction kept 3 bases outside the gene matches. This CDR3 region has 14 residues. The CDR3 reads CASSFELAGYEQYF. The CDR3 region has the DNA TGTGCCAGCAGCTTCGAACTAGCGGGATACGAGCAGTACTTC.

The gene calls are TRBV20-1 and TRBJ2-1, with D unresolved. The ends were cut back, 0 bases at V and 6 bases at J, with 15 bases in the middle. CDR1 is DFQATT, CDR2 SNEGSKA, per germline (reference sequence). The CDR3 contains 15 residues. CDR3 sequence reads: CSARDFQVVRNEQFF. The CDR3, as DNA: TGCAGTGCTAGAGATTTCCAGGTAGTACGCAATGAGCAGTTCTTC.

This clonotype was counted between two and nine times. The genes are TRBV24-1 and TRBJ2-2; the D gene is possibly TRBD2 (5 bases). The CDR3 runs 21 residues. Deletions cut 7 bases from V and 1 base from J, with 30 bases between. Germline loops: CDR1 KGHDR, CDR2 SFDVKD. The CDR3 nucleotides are TGTGCCACCAGGTCTTCACCTTACCGCACCAGAGGGAAAAAGAACACCGGGGAGCTGTTTTTT. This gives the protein CATRSSPYRTRGKKNTGELFF.

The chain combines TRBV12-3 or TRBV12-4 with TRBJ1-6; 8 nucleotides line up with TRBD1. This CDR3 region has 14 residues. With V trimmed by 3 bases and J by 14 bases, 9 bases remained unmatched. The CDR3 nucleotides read TGTGCCAGCAGTTTGACAGGGGCCTCGTCGGCCCTCCACTTT. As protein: CASSLTGASSALHF.

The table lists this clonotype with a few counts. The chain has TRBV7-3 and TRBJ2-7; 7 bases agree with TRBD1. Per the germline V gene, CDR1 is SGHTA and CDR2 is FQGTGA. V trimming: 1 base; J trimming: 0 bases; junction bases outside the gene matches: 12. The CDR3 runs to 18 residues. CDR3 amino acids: CASSLIGLAGGFSYEQYF. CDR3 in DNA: TGTGCCAGCAGCTTAATAGGTCTCGCAGGGGGATTCTCCTACGAGCAGTACTTC.

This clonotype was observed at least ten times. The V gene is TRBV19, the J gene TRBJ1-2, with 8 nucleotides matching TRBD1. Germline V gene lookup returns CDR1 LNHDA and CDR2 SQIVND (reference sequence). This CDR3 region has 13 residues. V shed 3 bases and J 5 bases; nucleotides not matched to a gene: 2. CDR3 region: CASSIGQGYGYTF. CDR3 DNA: TGTGCCAGTAGTATCGGACAGGGTTATGGCTACACCTTC. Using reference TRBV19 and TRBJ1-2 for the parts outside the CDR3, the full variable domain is DGGITQSPKYLFRKEGQNVTLSCEQNLNHDAMYWYRQDPGQGLRLIYYSQIVNDFQKGDIAEGYSVSREKKESFPLTVTSAQKNPTAFYLCASSIGQGYGYTFGSGTRLTVV.

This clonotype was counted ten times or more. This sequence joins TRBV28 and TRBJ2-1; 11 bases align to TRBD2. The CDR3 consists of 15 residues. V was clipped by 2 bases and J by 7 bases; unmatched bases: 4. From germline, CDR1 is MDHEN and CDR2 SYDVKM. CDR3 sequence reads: CASSLGGTSGNEQFF. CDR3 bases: TGTGCCAGCAGTTTAGGTGGGACTAGCGGAAATGAGCAGTTCTTC.